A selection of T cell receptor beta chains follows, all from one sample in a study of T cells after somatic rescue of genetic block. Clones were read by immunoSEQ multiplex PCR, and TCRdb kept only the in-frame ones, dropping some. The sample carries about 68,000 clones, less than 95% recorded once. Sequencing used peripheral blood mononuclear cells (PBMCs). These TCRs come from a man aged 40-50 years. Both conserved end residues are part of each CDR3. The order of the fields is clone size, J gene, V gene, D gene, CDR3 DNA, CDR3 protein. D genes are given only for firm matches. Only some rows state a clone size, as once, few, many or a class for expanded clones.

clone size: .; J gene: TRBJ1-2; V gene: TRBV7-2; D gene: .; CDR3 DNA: TGTGCCAGCAGCACAGACAGGACTGGGTCTGGCTACACCTTC; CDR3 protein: CASSTDRTGSGYTF
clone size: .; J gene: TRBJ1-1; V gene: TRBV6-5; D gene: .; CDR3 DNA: TGTGCCAGCAGTTACGGACAGAGAACTGAAGCTTTCTTT; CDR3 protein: CASSYGQRTEAFF
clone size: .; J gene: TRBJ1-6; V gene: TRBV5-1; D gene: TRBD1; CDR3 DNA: TGCGCCAGCAGCTGGATTCCGGGACAGAGGTCACCCCTCCACTTT; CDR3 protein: CASSWIPGQRSPLHF
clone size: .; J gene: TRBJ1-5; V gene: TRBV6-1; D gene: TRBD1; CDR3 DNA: TGTGCCACCCGCCGGACAGGGGAAGTGCAGCCCCAGCATTTT; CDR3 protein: CATRRTGEVQPQHF
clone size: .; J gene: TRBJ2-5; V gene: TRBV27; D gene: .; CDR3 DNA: TGTGCCAGCAGTCCCCTCCCTGGAAGGCCCCCTGAGACCCAGTACTTC; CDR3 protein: CASSPLPGRPPETQYF
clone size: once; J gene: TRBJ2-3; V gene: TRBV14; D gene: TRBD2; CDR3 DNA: TGTGCCAGCAGCCAGACGCCGGGACTAGGCACAGATACGCAGTATTTT; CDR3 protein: CASSQTPGLGTDTQYF
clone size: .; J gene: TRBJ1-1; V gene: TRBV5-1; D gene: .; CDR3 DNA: TGCGCCAGCAGGAGGAGGATCCAATCCGTAGAAGCTTTCTTT; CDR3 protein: CASRRRIQSVEAFF
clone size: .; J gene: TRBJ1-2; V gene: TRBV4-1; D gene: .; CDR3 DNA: TGCGCCAGCAGCCAAGATTTACGGGGGCTAGCTAACTATGGCTACACCTTC; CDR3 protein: CASSQDLRGLANYGYTF
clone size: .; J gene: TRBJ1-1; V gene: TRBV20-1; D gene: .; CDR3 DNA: TGCAGTGCTGTAAAAACTGAAGCTTTCTTT; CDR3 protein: CSAVKTEAFF
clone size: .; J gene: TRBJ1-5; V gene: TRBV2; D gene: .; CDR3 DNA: TGTGCCAGCGCAACTCACAGGGACCAGCCCCAGCATTTT; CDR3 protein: CASATHRDQPQHF
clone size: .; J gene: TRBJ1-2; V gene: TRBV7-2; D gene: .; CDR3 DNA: TGTGCCAGCAGCCTTACCGCAGCCCTAACTTTCTACACCTTC; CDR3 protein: CASSLTAALTFYTF
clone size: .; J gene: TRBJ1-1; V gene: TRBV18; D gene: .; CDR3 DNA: TGTGCCAGCTCACCGGACCCGAACACTGAAGCTTTCTTT; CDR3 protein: CASSPDPNTEAFF
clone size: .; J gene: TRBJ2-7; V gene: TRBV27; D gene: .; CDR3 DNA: TGTGCCAGCAGTGTACCGGGAATACCCCCTCCCGAGCAGTACTTC; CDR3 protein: CASSVPGIPPPEQYF
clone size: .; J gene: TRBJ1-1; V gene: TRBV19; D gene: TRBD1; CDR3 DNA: TGTGCCAGTAGTCCGGCAGGGGGGAGGGACACTGAAGCTTTCTTT; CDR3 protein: CASSPAGGRDTEAFF
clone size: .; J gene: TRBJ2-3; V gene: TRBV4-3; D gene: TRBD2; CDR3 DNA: TGCGCCAGCAGCCAAGATCAGGGACTAGCTACGCAGTATTTT; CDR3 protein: CASSQDQGLATQYF
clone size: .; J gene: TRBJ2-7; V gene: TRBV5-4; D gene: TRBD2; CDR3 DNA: TGTGCCAGCAGCTTGGTTAGCGGGGGCGACGAGCAGTACTTC; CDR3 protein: CASSLVSGGDEQYF
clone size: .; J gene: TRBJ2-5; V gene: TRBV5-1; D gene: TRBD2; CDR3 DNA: TGCGCCAGCAGCTTGGGGCCTAGCGGAACGCAAGAGACCCAGTACTTC; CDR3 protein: CASSLGPSGTQETQYF
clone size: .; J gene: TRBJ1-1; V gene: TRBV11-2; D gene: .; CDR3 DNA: TGTGCCAGCAGCCCGCACCGGATGGGGCACACTGAAGCTTTCTTT; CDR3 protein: CASSPHRMGHTEAFF
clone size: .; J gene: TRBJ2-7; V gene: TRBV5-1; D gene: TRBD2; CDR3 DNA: TGCGCCAGCAGCTTAGGGACTAGGGACTACGAGCAGTACTTC; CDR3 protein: CASSLGTRDYEQYF
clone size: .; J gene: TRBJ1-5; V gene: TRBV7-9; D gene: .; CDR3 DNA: TGTGCCAGCAGCCGGACGGCCGGAGGAGGGCCCCAGCATTTT; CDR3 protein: CASSRTAGGGPQHF
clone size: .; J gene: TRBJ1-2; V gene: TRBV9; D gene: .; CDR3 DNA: TGTGCCAGCAGCGTATTAGGGCTCCACTACACCTTC; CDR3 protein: CASSVLGLHYTF
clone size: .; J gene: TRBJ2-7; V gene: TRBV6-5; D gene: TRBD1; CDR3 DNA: TGTGCCAGCACTTGGGACAGCGGCTCCTACGAGCAGTACTTC; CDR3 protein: CASTWDSGSYEQYF
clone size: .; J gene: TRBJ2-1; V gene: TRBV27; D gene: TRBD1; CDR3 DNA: TGTGCCACCTCGTACAGGGGGTCTGGCTACAATGAGCAGTTCTTC; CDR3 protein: CATSYRGSGYNEQFF
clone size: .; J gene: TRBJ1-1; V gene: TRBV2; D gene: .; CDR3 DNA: TGTGCCAGCAGTGAAACTCGACGGGGGAACACTGAAGCTTTCTTT; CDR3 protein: CASSETRRGNTEAFF
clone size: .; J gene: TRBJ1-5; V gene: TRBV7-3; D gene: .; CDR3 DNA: TGTGCCAGCAGCTTAACAGGGGACCAGCCCCAGCATTTT; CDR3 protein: CASSLTGDQPQHF
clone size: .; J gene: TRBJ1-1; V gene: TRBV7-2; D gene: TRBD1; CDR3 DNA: TGTGCCAGCAGCTCCCCCGGGACAGGGTCGGACACTGAAGCTTTCTTT; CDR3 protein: CASSSPGTGSDTEAFF
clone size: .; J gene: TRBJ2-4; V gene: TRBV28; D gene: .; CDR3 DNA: TGTGCCAGCAGTTCTTTGAGACAGCGGTACTTC; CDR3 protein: CASSSLRQRYF
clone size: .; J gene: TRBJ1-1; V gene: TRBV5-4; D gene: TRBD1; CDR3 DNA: TGTGCCAGCAGCTTGGTGACAGGGATGAACACTGAAGCTTTCTTT; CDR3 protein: CASSLVTGMNTEAFF